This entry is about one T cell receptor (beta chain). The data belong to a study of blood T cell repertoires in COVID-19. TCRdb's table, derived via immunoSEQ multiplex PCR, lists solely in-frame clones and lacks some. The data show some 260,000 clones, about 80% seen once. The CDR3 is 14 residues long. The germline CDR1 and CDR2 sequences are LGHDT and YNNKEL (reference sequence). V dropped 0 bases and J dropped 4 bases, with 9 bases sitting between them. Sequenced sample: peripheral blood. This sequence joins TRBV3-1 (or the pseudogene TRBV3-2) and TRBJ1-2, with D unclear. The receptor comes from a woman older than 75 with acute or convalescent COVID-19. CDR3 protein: CASSQDGRSYGYTF. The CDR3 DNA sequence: TGTGCCAGCAGCCAAGATGGTAGGAGCTATGGCTACACCTTC.